Many counts were recorded for the clone carrying this T cell receptor (beta chain). The antigen is not known. This specimen comes from a study of naive and memory T cell subsets. V lost 6 bases, J lost 4 bases, and 4 bases stayed unmatched. The CDR3 runs 14 residues. The beta constant-region primer was an equimolar mix of two oligonucleotides covering TRBC1 and TRBC2. Ligation attached a single-stranded oligonucleotide with a 12-nucleotide UMI and the SP2 primer to the cDNA 3' end. Ligated cDNA was amplified by four rounds of PCR with nested alpha and beta constant-region primers and SP2. TCRdb analysed the UMI-ligation and nested PCR reads with MiXCR anew, one entry per CDR3 protein. The sample carries under 100,000 distinct CDR3 sequences, roughly 7% recorded once. Four subsets defined by CD45RA and CD27 were sorted after CD3, CD4, CD8 and live/dead staining. Study-wide results and limits: There was no ground truth to check naive and memory subset results.

The sequence derives from a human donor in good health. The sample consisted of central memory CD4+ T cells from blood. V and J are TRBV12-3 or TRBV12-4 and TRBJ1-5, with TRBD1 identical over 9 bases. In nucleotides, the CDR3 is TGTGCCAGCAGATCCGGGACAGGGAATCAGCCCCAGCATTTT. It codes for CASRSGTGNQPQHF.